One sample yielded the 5 T cell receptor beta chains listed below, sequenced in a study of siplizumab effects on memory and regulatory T cells. TCRdb's copy holds only in-frame clones and misses some; the assay was immunoSEQ multiplex PCR. The sample lists over 35,000 clones; more than 80% were seen once. Material for sequencing was naive CD4+ T cells sorted from blood. These receptors originate from a human donor in good health.

The gene calls are TRBV6-8 and TRBJ1-2; no reliable D call. Trimming stripped 8 bases from V and 5 bases from J, with 12 bases between. From germline, CDR1 is MNHGY and CDR2 SAAAGT. The CDR3 contains 12 residues. The CDR3 loop reads CASGPRPYGYTF. CDR3 nucleotides: TGTGCCAGCGGCCCGAGACCTTATGGCTACACCTTC.

This clone was seen only once. V gene TRBV6-1 combines with J gene TRBJ1-5; D is uncertain. The V gene lost 3 bases and the J gene lost 9 bases, with 12 bases spanning the gap. CDR3 length: 13 amino acids. In germline, CDR1 is MNHNS, CDR2 SASEGT. CDR3 sequence: CASSDLTPPPQHF. CDR3 in DNA: TGTGCCAGCAGTGACCTTACCCCTCCGCCCCAGCATTTT.

J is TRBJ2-3 and V is TRBV7-6; D not resolved. Germline V lookup: CDR1 SGHVS, CDR2 FNYEAQ. CDR3 length: 17 residues. Trimming pared 5 bases from V and 0 bases from J, leaving 18 bases between. CDR3 in amino acids: CASSRYGGKGSTDTQYF. For the CDR3, the DNA is TGTGCCAGCAGCCGTTACGGCGGAAAAGGGAGCACAGATACGCAGTATTTT.

In its sample, this clone was seen a few times. The CDR3 spells CASSLASETQYF. The DNA for the CDR3 is TGCGCCAGCAGCTTGGCGTCAGAGACCCAGTACTTC. The chain has TRBV5-1 and TRBJ2-5; D gene unclear. Germline V gives CDR1 SGHRS, CDR2 YFSETQ. The CDR3 is made up of 12 amino acids. V gave up 0 bases and J gave up 4 bases, with 4 bases separating them.

J is TRBJ2-1 and V is TRBV18; D gene ambiguous. The CDR3 consists of 13 residues. The germline CDR1 and CDR2 sequences are KGHSH and LQKENI. V gave up 0 bases and J gave up 4 bases, with 4 bases separating them. CDR3 protein: CASSPPAYNEQFF. For the CDR3, the DNA is TGTGCCAGCTCACCACCGGCTTACAATGAGCAGTTCTTC.